Described below is a single TCR beta chain sequence and its context. The assay was immunoSEQ multiplex PCR, and TCRdb's table has in-frame clones only and misses some. The table shows 150,000 to 200,000 clones, with roughly 92% occurring only once. The V and J ends lost 6 bases and 4 bases respectively, with 8 bases between them. In germline, CDR1 is MDHEN, CDR2 SYDVKM. CDR3 length equals 12 residues. The data derive from a study of T cell responses to AZD1222 COVID-19 vaccine. The specimen comprised peripheral blood, sampled on day 0 of AZD1222 vaccination. V and J are TRBV28 and TRBJ2-3; D may match TRBD1 or TRBD2 (5 bases each). This clonotype was sampled from an adult in good health. Here the CDR3 reads CASRRGADTQYF. The CDR3 DNA sequence: TGTGCCAGCAGGAGGGGAGCAGATACGCAGTATTTT. The full variable domain, rest sourced from reference TRBV28 and TRBJ2-3, is DVKVTQSSRYLVKRTGEKVFLECVQDMDHENMFWYRQDPGLGLRLIYFSYDVKMKEKGDIPEGYSVSREKKERFSLILESASTNQTSMYLCASRRGADTQYFGPGTRLTVL.